This T cell receptor (beta chain) stems from a study of cytomegalovirus exposure and HLA in healthy donors. Study findings and constraints: Later analysis showed most CMV-associated TCR beta chains appearing HLA-restricted.

Per the germline V gene, CDR1 is MNHEY and CDR2 is SMNVEV (reference sequence). The CDR3 extends over 16 amino acids. The V and J ends lost 1 base and 1 base respectively, with 14 bases between them. With 60 Vbeta and 13 Jbeta primers, the PCR was carried out. Profiled with immunoSEQ multiplex PCR; TCRdb holds only in-frame clones, not every one. The top ten hold roughly 1.8% of the sample, which has roughly 190,000 clones, around 90% seen once. A note on this clone: Its antigen is not identified.

The material sequenced was PBMCs. This receptor was identified in a woman aged 18-29 years in good health and CMV-seronegative. The J gene is TRBJ2-7, the V gene TRBV27, with TRBD2 as a possible D gene (6 bases). The CDR3: CASSLYTGLLSYEQYF. CDR3 DNA sequence: TGTGCCAGCAGTTTATATACGGGACTTCTTTCCTACGAGCAGTACTTC.